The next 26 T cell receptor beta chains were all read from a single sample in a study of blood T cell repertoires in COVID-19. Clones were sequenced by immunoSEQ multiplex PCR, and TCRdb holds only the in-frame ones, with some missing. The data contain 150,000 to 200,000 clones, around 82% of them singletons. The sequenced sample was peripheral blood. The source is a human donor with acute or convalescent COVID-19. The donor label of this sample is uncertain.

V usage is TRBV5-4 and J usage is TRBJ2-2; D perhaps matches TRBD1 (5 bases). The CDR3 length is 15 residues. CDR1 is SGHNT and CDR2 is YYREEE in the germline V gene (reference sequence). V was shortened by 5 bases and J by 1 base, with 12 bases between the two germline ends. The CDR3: CASSRDTGNTGELFF. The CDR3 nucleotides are TGTGCCAGCAGTCGAGACACAGGGAACACCGGGGAGCTGTTTTTT.

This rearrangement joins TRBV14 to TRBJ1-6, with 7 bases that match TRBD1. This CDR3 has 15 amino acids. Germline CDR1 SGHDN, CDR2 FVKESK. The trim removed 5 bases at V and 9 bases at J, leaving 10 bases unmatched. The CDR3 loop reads CASSGTTGVSSPLHF. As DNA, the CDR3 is TGTGCCAGCAGCGGCACCACAGGGGTGAGTTCACCCCTCCACTTT.

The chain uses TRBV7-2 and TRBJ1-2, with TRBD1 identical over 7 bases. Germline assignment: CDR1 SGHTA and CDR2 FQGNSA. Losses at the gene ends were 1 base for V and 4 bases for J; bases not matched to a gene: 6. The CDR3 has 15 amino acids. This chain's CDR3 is CASSLGYRGGYGYTF. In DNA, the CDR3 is TGTGCCAGCAGCTTAGGCTACAGGGGCGGCTATGGCTACACCTTC.

The CDR3 sequence: CASSPGLAGGTNTGELFF. CDR3 bases: TGTGCCAGCAGCCCGGGACTAGCGGGAGGGACGAACACCGGGGAGCTGTTTTTT. The rearrangement joins TRBV5-4 to TRBJ2-2, with 16 bases aligning to TRBD2. Per the germline V gene, CDR1 is SGHNT and CDR2 is YYREEE (reference sequence). This CDR3 has 18 residues. The junction had 3 bases not matched to a gene; V was cut back by 4 bases and J by 0 bases.

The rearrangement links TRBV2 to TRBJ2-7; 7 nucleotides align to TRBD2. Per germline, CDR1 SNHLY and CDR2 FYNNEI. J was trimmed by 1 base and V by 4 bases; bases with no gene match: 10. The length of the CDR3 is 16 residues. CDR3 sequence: CASSGIPSGVSYEQYF. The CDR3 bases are TGTGCCAGCAGTGGTATTCCCAGCGGGGTATCCTACGAGCAGTACTTC.

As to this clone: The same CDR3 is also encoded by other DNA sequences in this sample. CDR3 coding DNA: TGTGCCAGCAGCCGGGGACTAGCGGGAGGTGGCACAGATACGCAGTATTTT. Translated: CASSRGLAGGGTDTQYF. The chain uses TRBV5-4 and TRBJ2-3, with TRBD2 identical over 15 bases. Germline CDR1 reads SGHNT; CDR2 reads YYREEE (reference sequence). The CDR3 loop spans 17 amino acids. V shed 4 bases, J shed 1 base, and the junction held 4 bases outside the gene matches.

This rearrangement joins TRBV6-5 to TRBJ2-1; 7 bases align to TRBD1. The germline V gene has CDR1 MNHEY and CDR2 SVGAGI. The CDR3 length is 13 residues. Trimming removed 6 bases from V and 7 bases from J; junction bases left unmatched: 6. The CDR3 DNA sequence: TGTGCCAGCAGAGGGGGACAGTTAAATGAGCAGTTCTTC. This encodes CASRGGQLNEQFF.

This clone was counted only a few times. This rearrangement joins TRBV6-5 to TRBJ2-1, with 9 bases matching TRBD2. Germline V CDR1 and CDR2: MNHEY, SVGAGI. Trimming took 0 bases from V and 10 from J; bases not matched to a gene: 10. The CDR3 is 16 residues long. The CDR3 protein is CASSYSGLAAPGEQFF. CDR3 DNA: TGTGCCAGCAGTTACTCGGGACTAGCCGCCCCAGGGGAGCAGTTCTTC.

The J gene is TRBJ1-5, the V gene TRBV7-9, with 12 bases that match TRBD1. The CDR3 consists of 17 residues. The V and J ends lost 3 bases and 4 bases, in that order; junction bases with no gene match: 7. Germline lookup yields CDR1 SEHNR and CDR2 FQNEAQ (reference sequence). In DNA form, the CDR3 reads TGTGCCAGCAGCTTGTCCGGGACAGGGGGCTGGAATCAGCCCCAGCATTTT. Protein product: CASSLSGTGGWNQPQHF.

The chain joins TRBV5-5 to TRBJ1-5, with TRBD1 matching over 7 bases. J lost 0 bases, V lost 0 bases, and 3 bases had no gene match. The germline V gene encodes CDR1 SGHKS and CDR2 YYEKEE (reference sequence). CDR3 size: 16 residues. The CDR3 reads CASSLGRGDSNQPQHF. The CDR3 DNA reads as TGTGCCAGCAGCTTGGGCAGGGGGGATAGCAATCAGCCCCAGCATTTT.

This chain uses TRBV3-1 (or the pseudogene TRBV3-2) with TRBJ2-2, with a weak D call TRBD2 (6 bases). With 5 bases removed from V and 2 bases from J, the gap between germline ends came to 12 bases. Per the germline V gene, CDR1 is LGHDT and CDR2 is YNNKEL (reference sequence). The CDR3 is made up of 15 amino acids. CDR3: CASSAGLQNTGELFF. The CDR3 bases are TGTGCCAGCAGCGCGGGACTCCAAAACACCGGGGAGCTGTTTTTT.

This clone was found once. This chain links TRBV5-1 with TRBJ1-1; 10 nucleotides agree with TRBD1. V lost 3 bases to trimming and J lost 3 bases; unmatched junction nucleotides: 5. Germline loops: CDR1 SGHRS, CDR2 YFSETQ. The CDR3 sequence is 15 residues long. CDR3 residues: CASSSTGTGDTEAFF. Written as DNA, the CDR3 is TGCGCCAGCAGCTCAACCGGGACAGGGGACACTGAAGCTTTCTTT. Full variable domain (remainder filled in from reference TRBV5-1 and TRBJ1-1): KAGVTQTPRYLIKTRGQQVTLSCSPISGHRSVSWYQQTPGQGLQFLFEYFSETQRNKGNFPGRFSGRQFSNSRSEMNVSTLELGDSALYLCASSSTGTGDTEAFFGQGTRLTVV.

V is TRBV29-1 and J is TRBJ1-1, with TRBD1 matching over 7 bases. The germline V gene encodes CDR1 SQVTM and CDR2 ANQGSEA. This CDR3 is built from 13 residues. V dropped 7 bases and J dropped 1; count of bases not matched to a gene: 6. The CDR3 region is CSGGQQGNTEAFF. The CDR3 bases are TGCAGCGGGGGACAGCAGGGGAACACTGAAGCTTTCTTT.

CDR3 DNA sequence: TGTGCCAGTAGACCCTCACGAACCGGGGTCGGAGGCTACACCTTC. Translated, it gives CASRPSRTGVGGYTF. V gene TRBV19 combines with J gene TRBJ1-2, with D unclear. Looked up from germline, CDR1 is LNHDA and CDR2 is SQIVND (reference sequence). The ends were cut back, 6 bases at V and 8 bases at J, with 22 bases in the middle. This CDR3 spans 15 amino acids.

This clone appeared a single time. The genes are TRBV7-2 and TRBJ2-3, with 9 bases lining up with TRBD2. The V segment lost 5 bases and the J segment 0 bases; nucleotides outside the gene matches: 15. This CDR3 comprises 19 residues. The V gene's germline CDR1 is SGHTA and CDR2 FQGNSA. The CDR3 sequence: CASSVRVAGGTLSTDTQYF. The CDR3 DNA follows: TGTGCCAGCAGCGTTCGCGTTGCGGGGGGGACCCTTAGCACAGATACGCAGTATTTT.

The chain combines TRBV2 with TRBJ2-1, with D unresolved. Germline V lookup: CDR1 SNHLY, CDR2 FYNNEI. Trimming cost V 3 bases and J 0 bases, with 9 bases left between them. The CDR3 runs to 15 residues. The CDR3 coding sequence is TGTGCCAGCAGTGACGGTAGCAGCTCCTACAATGAGCAGTTCTTC. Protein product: CASSDGSSSYNEQFF.

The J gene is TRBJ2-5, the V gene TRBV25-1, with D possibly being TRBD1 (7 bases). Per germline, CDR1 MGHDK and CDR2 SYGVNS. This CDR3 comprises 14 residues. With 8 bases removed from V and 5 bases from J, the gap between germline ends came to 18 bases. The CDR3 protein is CASEPRGVRETQYF. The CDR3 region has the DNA TGTGCCAGCGAACCCAGGGGGGTCAGGGAGACCCAGTACTTC.

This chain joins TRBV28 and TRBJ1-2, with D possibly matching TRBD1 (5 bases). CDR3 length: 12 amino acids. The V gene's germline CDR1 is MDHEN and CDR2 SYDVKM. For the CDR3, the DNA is TGTTACGTCACCGGGGGGAACTATGGCTACACCTTC. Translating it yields CYVTGGNYGYTF.

CDR3 DNA sequence: TGTGCCAGCAGTTTAACAGGGTATCGCACAGATACGCAGTATTTT. Protein sequence: CASSLTGYRTDTQYF. The rearrangement joins TRBV27 to TRBJ2-3, with a weak D call TRBD1 (6 bases). Trimming removed 2 bases from V and 1 base from J, with 10 bases in between. CDR1 MNHEY and CDR2 SMNVEV come from the germline V gene (reference sequence). This CDR3 is built from 15 residues.

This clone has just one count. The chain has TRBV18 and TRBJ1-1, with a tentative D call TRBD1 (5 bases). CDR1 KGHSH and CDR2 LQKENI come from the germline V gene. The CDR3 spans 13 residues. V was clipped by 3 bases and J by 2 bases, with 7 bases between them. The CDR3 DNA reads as TGTGCCAGCTCACCCCAGGGTAACACTGAAGCTTTCTTT. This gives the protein CASSPQGNTEAFF.

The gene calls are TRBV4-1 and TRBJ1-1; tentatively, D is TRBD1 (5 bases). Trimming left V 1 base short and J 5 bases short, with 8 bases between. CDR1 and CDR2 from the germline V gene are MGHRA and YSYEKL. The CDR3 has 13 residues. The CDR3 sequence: CASSQGQGTEAFF. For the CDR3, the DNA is TGCGCCAGCAGCCAAGGTCAGGGAACTGAAGCTTTCTTT.

The CDR3 loop reads CASSIRGQGAYKTEAFF. The CDR3 DNA follows: TGTGCCAGTAGTATACGCGGCCAGGGGGCCTACAAAACTGAAGCTTTCTTT. The J gene is TRBJ1-1, the V gene TRBV19, with 8 bases aligning to TRBD1. The CDR3 contains 17 residues. Per germline, CDR1 LNHDA and CDR2 SQIVND (reference sequence). Trimming took 2 bases from V and 5 from J; bases not matched to a gene: 13. The variable domain in full, with the rest retrieved from reference TRBV19 and TRBJ1-1, is DGGITQSPKYLFRKEGQNVTLSCEQNLNHDAMYWYRQDPGQGLRLIYYSQIVNDFQKGDIAEGYSVSREKKESFPLTVTSAQKNPTAFYLCASSIRGQGAYKTEAFFGQGTRLTVV.

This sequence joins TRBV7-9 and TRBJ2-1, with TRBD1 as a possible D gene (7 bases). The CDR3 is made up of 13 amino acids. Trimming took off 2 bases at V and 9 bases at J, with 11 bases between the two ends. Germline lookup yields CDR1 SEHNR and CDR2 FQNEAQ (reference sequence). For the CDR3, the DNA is TGTGCCAGCAGCTTAACCCAGGGGGGTGAGCAGTTCTTC. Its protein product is CASSLTQGGEQFF.

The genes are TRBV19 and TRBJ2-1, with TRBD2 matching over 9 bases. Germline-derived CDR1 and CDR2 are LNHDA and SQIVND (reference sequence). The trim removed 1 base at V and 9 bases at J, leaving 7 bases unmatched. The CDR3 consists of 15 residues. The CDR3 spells CASSIGVAGESEQFF. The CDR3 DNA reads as TGTGCCAGTAGTATAGGGGTAGCGGGAGAAAGTGAGCAGTTCTTC.

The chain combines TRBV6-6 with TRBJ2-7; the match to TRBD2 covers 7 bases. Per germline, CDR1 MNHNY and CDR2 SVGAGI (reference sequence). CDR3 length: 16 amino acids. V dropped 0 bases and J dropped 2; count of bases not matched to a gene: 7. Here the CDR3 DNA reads TGTGCCAGCAGTTACTCGCGGCGGGGGTCCACCTACGAGCAGTACTTC. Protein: CASSYSRRGSTYEQYF.

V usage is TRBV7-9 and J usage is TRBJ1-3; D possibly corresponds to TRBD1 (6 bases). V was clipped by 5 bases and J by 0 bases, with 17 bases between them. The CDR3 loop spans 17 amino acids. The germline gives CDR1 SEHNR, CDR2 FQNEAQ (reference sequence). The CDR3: CASSASWDTSSGNTIYF. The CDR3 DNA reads TGTGCCAGCAGCGCTTCTTGGGACACGAGCTCTGGAAACACCATATATTTT. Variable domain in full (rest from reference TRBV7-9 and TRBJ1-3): DTGVSQNPRHKITKRGQNVTFRCDPISEHNRLYWYRQTLGQGPEFLTYFQNEAQLEKSRLLSDRFSAERPKGSFSTLEIQRTEQGDSAMYLCASSASWDTSSGNTIYFGEGSWLTVV.